The clone carrying this T cell receptor (beta chain) occurred a few times. As yet, its antigen is unknown. The data were obtained in a study of beta chain features in type 1 diabetes. General study points: Among patients with Type 1 diabetes, TCRB CDR3s were moderately but significantly shorter in every one of the four CD4+ subsets.

Expressed TCRB transcripts were sequenced because the entire RNA isolate underwent reverse transcription. Method: immunoSEQ multiplex PCR; TCRdb's copy keeps in-frame clones and lacks some. The data hold hundreds of thousands of clones, with approximately 11% observed a single time. The V segment lost 8 bases and the J segment 4 bases; nucleotides outside the gene matches: 7. Germline values: CDR1 ENHRY, CDR2 SYGVKD. The CDR3 contains 15 residues. Sequenced material: naive CD4+ T cells from blood. V is TRBV10-3 and J is TRBJ2-3, with 12 bases lining up with TRBD2. The TCR comes from a man aged 25 to 40 with type 1 diabetes. This chain's CDR3 is CAIREASGGADTQYF. The DNA of the CDR3 is TGTGCCATCCGCGAAGCTAGCGGGGGGGCAGATACGCAGTATTTT.